The T cell receptor (beta chain) described here comes from a study of T cell clonotyping in hematopoietic cell transplantation. The repertoire was sequenced with immunoSEQ multiplex PCR; TCRdb's copy has only in-frame clones and lacks some. The table has about 50,000 clones, 85% to 90% seen once. The CDR3 is made up of 16 amino acids. Germline-derived CDR1 and CDR2 are MDHEN and SYDVKM. Trimming took off 5 bases at V and 0 bases at J, with 17 bases between the two ends. Time point described: recipient sample about 28 days before transplant, after cytoreduction. This specimen consisted of peripheral blood mononuclear cells, obtained before stem cell transplant. The chain recombines TRBV28 with TRBJ2-7; maybe TRBD2 (6 bases). This sequence originates from a man aged 60 to 75 with biphenotypic leukemia. Some clones in this sample may be carry-over from other donors' samples. The CDR3 DNA follows: TGTGCCAGCAGTCGATCCGGGACTCCCTTCTCCTACGAGCAGTACTTC. Amino acid sequence: CASSRSGTPFSYEQYF.